Sequencing of this TCR beta chain was carried out in a study of cytotoxic CD8 clonotypes in ibrutinib-treated CLL. The germline V gene has CDR1 LGHNA and CDR2 YSLEER. V was pared by 1 base and J by 3 bases, with 12 bases between. The CDR3 is 16 residues long. Study results and limitations: Sampling of sustained-remission and progressing patients occurred at differing times.

The intended depth for sequencing was 1 in 200,000 to 1 in 1 million T cells. Generated by immunoSEQ multiplex PCR, the TCRdb table keeps only in-frame clones and is missing some. The sample yields 120,000 to 150,000 clones, under 95% seen once. As to this clone: The antigen remains undetermined.

Sequencing was performed on PBMCs, taken after 12 months of ibrutinib treatment. This chain joins TRBV4-3 and TRBJ2-2, with D unresolved. The TCR sequence derives from a human donor with chronic lymphocytic leukemia. The CDR3 DNA sequence: TGCGCCAGCAGCCAAGGAGTTCTTAGAGACACCGGGGAGCTGTTTTTT. Protein: CASSQGVLRDTGELFF.